This TCR beta chain was found in a study of blood T cell repertoires in COVID-19. Study as a whole: Whether acute or convalescent, the COVID-19 samples came from the United States, Italy and Spain. The cDNA or gDNA used as material had been derived from T cells, B-cell-depleted T cells, or PBMCs.

Germline V gene lookup returns CDR1 SGHVS and CDR2 FQNEAQ. The CDR3 runs to 15 residues. The V gene end was trimmed by 7 bases and the J gene end by 2 bases; junction bases not matched to a gene: 9. Patients in Seattle were enrolled during active infection, then followed longitudinally. Authors' data handling: How many nucleated cells were present was estimated from reference gene primer amplification. Some clones are missing from TCRdb's copy, which holds only in-frame ones; the method was immunoSEQ multiplex PCR. V and J calls plus clone size are reproduced from that table; the DNA served to infer D and trimming. The sample carries 150,000 to 200,000 clones, 80% to 90% recorded once.

Sequencing was performed on peripheral blood. The chain employs TRBV7-8 and TRBJ2-7; 9 nucleotides agree with TRBD2. The clonotype was recovered from a woman in her seventies with COVID-19, enrolled during active disease. Written as DNA, the CDR3 is TGTGCCAGCAAGGCCCTAAGCGGGGGGCCCTACGAGCAGTACGTC. Residues: CASKALSGGPYEQYV.